One sample yielded the 18 T cell receptor beta chains listed below, sequenced in a study of blood T cell repertoires in COVID-19. Using immunoSEQ multiplex PCR, the repertoire was profiled, and TCRdb retains in-frame clones only, with some absent. The sample records hundreds of thousands of clones, 75% to 95% being singletons. Sequenced sample: PBMCs or T cells enriched from blood (not recorded which). Every receptor here comes from a woman between 18 and 29 years old who had recovered from COVID-19.

The chain couples TRBV5-1 to TRBJ1-1, with 11 bases that match TRBD1. The CDR3 spans 18 residues. J gave up 7 bases and V 5 bases, and 19 bases lay outside the gene matches. The germline V gene encodes CDR1 SGHRS and CDR2 YFSETQ. CDR3 region: CASRLRDTRDRGYGEAFF. For the CDR3, the DNA is TGCGCCAGCAGACTGAGAGATACCCGGGACAGGGGGTACGGTGAAGCTTTCTTT.

The CDR3 DNA follows: TGTGCCAGCAGCCCGTGGACAGGGGGCGGGGGATCACCCCTCCACTTT. Translating it yields CASSPWTGGGGSPLHF. The rearrangement uses TRBV3-1 (or the pseudogene TRBV3-2) and TRBJ1-6; TRBD1 matches at 11 bases. With 4 bases clipped from V and 10 bases from J, the junction kept 9 bases outside the gene matches. The CDR3 runs to 16 residues. Germline CDR1 reads LGHDT; CDR2 reads YNNKEL (reference sequence).

The chain uses TRBV9 and TRBJ1-1, with TRBD1 identical over 8 bases. The CDR3 length is 15 residues. V was pared by 4 bases and J by 1 base, with 6 bases of the junction left unmatched. CDR1 SGDLS and CDR2 YYNGEE come from the germline V gene. DNA of the CDR3: TGTGCCAGCAGCCCGAGGACAGGGCAGAACACTGAAGCTTTCTTT. Its protein product is CASSPRTGQNTEAFF.

V usage is TRBV11-2 and J usage is TRBJ1-2; a possible D gene is TRBD1 (5 bases). Per germline, CDR1 SGHAT and CDR2 FQNNGV. V lost 0 bases to trimming and J lost 4 bases, with 12 bases between them. The CDR3 extends over 15 amino acids. The CDR3 DNA reads TGTGCCAGCAGCTTAGATCCGACAGATACCTATGGCTACACCTTC. Translated, it gives CASSLDPTDTYGYTF.

The V call is TRBV7-9, the J call TRBJ1-5; 7 bases agree with TRBD1. Germline assignment: CDR1 SEHNR and CDR2 FQNEAQ (reference sequence). The CDR3 length is 15 residues. The V segment lost 1 base and the J segment 5 bases; nucleotides outside the gene matches: 5. This CDR3 is CASSLDRGGDQPQHF. The CDR3 DNA is TGTGCCAGCAGCTTAGACAGGGGAGGCGATCAGCCCCAGCATTTT.

The CDR3 loop is CASSVGPTGNQPQHF. Written as DNA, the CDR3 is TGTGCCAGCAGCGTAGGCCCGACAGGCAATCAGCCCCAGCATTTT. This rearrangement joins TRBV9 to TRBJ1-5; tentative D call: TRBD1 (5 bases). The V end lost 0 bases, the J end lost 2 bases, and 9 bases lay between the germline ends. This CDR3 has 15 amino acids. The germline gives CDR1 SGDLS, CDR2 YYNGEE.

The chain links TRBV10-3 to TRBJ2-3; 9 bases line up with TRBD1. The CDR3 sequence is 17 residues long. Per germline, CDR1 ENHRY and CDR2 SYGVKD. The J segment lost 2 bases and the V segment lost 6 bases, leaving 12 bases of the junction unmatched. CDR3 in DNA: TGTGCCATCAGCGCTAACTCGGGACAGGGTGACACAGATACGCAGTATTTT. Protein: CAISANSGQGDTDTQYF.

The chain is built from TRBV6-5 and TRBJ1-1, with no clear D. V was shortened by 2 bases and J by 10 bases, with 8 bases between the two germline ends. From germline, CDR1 is MNHEY and CDR2 SVGAGI. The CDR3 loop spans 11 amino acids. The CDR3 nucleotides read TGTGCCAGCAGTTACCAGAATGTAGCTTTCTTT. This encodes CASSYQNVAFF.

J is TRBJ1-3 and V is TRBV2; D is possibly TRBD1 (6 bases). Trimming left V 8 bases short and J 0 bases short, with 14 bases between. Germline values: CDR1 SNHLY, CDR2 FYNNEI. The CDR3 loop spans 15 amino acids. CDR3 sequence: CASLYGQSSGNTIYF. The DNA for the CDR3 is TGTGCCAGCCTTTACGGACAGAGCTCTGGAAACACCATATATTTT.

The V and J genes are TRBV5-1 and TRBJ2-5, with D possibly being TRBD1 (6 bases). This CDR3 region has 14 residues. V lost 4 bases and J lost 1, with 11 bases in between. The germline CDR1 and CDR2 sequences are SGHRS and YFSETQ. The CDR3 protein is CASSGRDIQETQYF. In nucleotides, the CDR3 is TGCGCCAGCAGCGGAAGGGACATCCAAGAGACCCAGTACTTC. Full variable domain (rest looked up from reference TRBV5-1 and TRBJ2-5): KAGVTQTPRYLIKTRGQQVTLSCSPISGHRSVSWYQQTPGQGLQFLFEYFSETQRNKGNFPGRFSGRQFSNSRSEMNVSTLELGDSALYLCASSGRDIQETQYFGPGTRLLVL.

The chain joins TRBV14 to TRBJ1-2; D remains ambiguous. V shed 1 base and J shed 5 bases, with 14 bases lying between them. The CDR3 totals 15 residues. CDR1 and CDR2 from the germline V gene are SGHDN and FVKESK. CDR3 DNA sequence: TGTGCCAGCAGCCAAGGCCAATTACCCCTATATGGCTACACCTTC. It yields the protein CASSQGQLPLYGYTF.

The J gene is TRBJ2-7, the V gene TRBV5-1, with 8 nucleotides matching TRBD2. The CDR3 extends over 15 amino acids. The germline V gene encodes CDR1 SGHRS and CDR2 YFSETQ. V dropped 0 bases and J dropped 5; count of bases not matched to a gene: 7. This CDR3 is CASSLAGGGLDEQYF. Written as DNA, the CDR3 is TGCGCCAGCAGCTTGGCGGGGGGGGGTTTAGACGAGCAGTACTTC.

The V gene is TRBV7-9, the J gene TRBJ2-1, with 9 nucleotides matching TRBD1. Trimming took 5 bases from V and 6 from J; bases not matched to a gene: 8. CDR1 SEHNR and CDR2 FQNEAQ come from the germline V gene (reference sequence). The CDR3 is 15 amino acids. The CDR3 reads CASSTSGQGGNEQFF. CDR3 DNA: TGTGCCAGCAGCACATCGGGACAGGGAGGCAATGAGCAGTTCTTC. The entire variable domain, with the rest obtained from reference TRBV7-9 and TRBJ2-1, is as follows: DTGVSQNPRHKITKRGQNVTFRCDPISEHNRLYWYRQTLGQGPEFLTYFQNEAQLEKSRLLSDRFSAERPKGSFSTLEIQRTEQGDSAMYLCASSTSGQGGNEQFFGPGTRLTVL.

This chain connects TRBV28 to TRBJ1-5, with D uncertain. V was pared by 5 bases and J by 7 bases, with 15 bases between. The CDR3 consists of 14 residues. The V gene's germline CDR1 is MDHEN and CDR2 SYDVKM. The CDR3 sequence is CASSPELRRQPQHF. For the CDR3, the DNA is TGTGCCAGCAGTCCGGAACTTAGGAGACAGCCCCAGCATTTT.

The chain recombines TRBV21-1 with TRBJ1-4; the listed D gene, TRBD1, was not tested against the DNA. TRBV21-1 is annotated as a pseudogene. The CDR3 is made up of 15 amino acids. Here the CDR3 reads CAPEDRGTANEKLFF. For the CDR3, the DNA is TGTGCCCCCGAGGACAGGGGAACCGCTAATGAAAAACTGTTTTTT.

About this clone: The junction departs from germline at one end; a sequencing error may be responsible. The rearrangement links TRBV3-1 (or the pseudogene TRBV3-2) to TRBJ1-2; 9 bases match TRBD1. In germline, CDR1 is LGHDT, CDR2 YNNKEL (reference sequence). The CDR3 has 13 residues. CDR3 protein: CASSRPGTGTFVF. CDR3 sequence (DNA): TGTGCCAGCAGCAGACCCGGGACAGGGACCTTTGTTTTC.

The sample holds a few counts of this clone. The genes are TRBV5-1 and TRBJ2-3; 12 bases fit TRBD1. With V trimmed by 3 bases and J by 4 bases, 6 bases remained unmatched. The CDR3 loop spans 16 amino acids. Germline lookup yields CDR1 SGHRS and CDR2 YFSETQ. CDR3 sequence: CASSSGTGGFADTQYF. CDR3 nucleotides: TGCGCCAGCAGCTCCGGGACAGGGGGCTTTGCAGATACGCAGTATTTT.

Of note for this clone: Other DNA sequences within the sample encode an identical CDR3. This chain uses TRBV18 with TRBJ1-1, with D possibly TRBD1 on 5 matching bases. V was clipped by 6 bases and J by 1 base, with 9 bases between them. Germline V gives CDR1 KGHSH, CDR2 LQKENI. CDR3 length equals 13 residues. The CDR3 loop reads CASSQDRNTEAFF. CDR3 DNA: TGTGCCAGCTCTCAAGACAGGAACACTGAAGCTTTCTTT.